This T cell receptor beta chain was documented in a study of shared clonotypes between healthy human individuals. Looking at the study overall: For every donor, three CD4 naive, three CD4 memory, two CD8 naive and one CD8 memory plates were used.

General study points: When naive CD4 clonotypes were compared across a few donors, about 4.9% were shared. Larger estimated richness was generally recorded for naive subsets relative to memory subsets.

Repertoires were generated with immunoSEQ multiplex PCR, while TCRdb's copy carries only in-frame clones and drops some. The sample lists over a million clones; approximately 98% were seen once. J gave up 13 bases and V 0 bases, and 8 bases lay outside the gene matches. The CDR3 loop spans 13 amino acids. Germline V gene sequence: CDR1 SGHTA, CDR2 FQGNSA. For this clone: Its antigen is currently unknown.

Sequenced sample: naive CD4+ T cells sorted from blood. Subset here: CD45RA+ positively selected. This receptor was taken from a man younger than 45 in good health. The chain joins TRBV7-2 to TRBJ2-5, with 7 positions matching TRBD1. CDR3 loop: CASSLAGRQGPYF. CDR3 in DNA: TGTGCCAGCAGCTTAGCAGGAAGACAGGGTCCGTACTTC.